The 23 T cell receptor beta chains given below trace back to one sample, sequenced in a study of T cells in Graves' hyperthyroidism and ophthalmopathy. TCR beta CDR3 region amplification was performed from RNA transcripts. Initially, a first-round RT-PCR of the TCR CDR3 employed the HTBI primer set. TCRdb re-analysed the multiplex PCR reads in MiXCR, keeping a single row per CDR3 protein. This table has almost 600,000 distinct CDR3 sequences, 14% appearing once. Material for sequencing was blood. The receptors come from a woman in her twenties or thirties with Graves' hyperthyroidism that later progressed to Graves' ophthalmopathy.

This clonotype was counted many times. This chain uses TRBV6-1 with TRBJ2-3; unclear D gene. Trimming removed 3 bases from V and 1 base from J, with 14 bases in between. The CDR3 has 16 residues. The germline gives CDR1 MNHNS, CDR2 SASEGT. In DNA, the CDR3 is TGTGCCAGCAGTGACTCGGTGATAGGAGGCACAGATACGCAGTATTTT. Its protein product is CASSDSVIGGTDTQYF.

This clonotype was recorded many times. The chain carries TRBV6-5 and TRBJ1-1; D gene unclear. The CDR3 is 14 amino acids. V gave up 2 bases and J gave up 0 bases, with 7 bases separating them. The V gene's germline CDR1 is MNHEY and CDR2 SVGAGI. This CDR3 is CASSYALLNTEAFF. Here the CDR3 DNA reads TGTGCCAGCAGTTACGCATTATTGAACACTGAAGCTTTCTTT.

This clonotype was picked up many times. Here the CDR3 reads CSAPGQGYQETQYF. DNA of the CDR3: TGCAGTGCTCCGGGACAGGGATACCAAGAGACCCAGTACTTC. V usage is TRBV20-1 and J usage is TRBJ2-5; 9 nucleotides agree with TRBD1. CDR3 length: 14 amino acids. Trimming at V came to 5 bases and at J to 0 bases, leaving 4 bases not matched to a gene. Germline V CDR1 and CDR2: DFQATT, SNEGSKA (reference sequence).

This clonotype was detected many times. The CDR3 reads CASSLGQSSYNEQFF. As DNA, the CDR3 is TGTGCCAGCAGTCTGGGACAGAGCTCCTACAATGAGCAGTTCTTC. J is TRBJ2-1 and V is TRBV12-3 or TRBV12-4; 7 nucleotides match TRBD1. Germline trimming cut 5 bases from V and 0 bases from J; bases unmatched to any gene: 4. The CDR3 is 15 amino acids.

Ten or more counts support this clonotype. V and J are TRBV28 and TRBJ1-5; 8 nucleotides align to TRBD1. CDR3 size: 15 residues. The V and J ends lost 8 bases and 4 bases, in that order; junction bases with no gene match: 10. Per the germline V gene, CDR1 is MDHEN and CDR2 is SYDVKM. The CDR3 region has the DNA TGTGCCAGCGGAATGACAGGGGTCGGGAATCAGCCCCAGCATTTT. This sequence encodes CASGMTGVGNQPQHF.

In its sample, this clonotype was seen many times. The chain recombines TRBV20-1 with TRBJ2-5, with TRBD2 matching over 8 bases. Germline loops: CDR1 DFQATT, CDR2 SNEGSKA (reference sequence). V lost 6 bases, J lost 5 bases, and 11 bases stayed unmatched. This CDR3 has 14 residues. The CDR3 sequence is CSALLGTREETQYF. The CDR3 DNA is TGCAGTGCCCTCCTCGGGACTAGGGAGGAGACCCAGTACTTC.

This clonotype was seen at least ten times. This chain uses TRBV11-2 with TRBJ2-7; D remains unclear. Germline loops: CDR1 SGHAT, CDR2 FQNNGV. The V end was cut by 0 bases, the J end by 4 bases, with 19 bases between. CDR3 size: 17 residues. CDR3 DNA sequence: TGTGCCAGCAGCTTAGATTCGGTTAAAGCGTTTTTATACGAGCAGTACTTC. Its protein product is CASSLDSVKAFLYEQYF.

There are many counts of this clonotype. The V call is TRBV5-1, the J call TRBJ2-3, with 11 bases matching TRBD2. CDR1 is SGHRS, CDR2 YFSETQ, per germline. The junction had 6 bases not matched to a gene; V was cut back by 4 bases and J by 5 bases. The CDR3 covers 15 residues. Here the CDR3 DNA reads TGCGCCAGCAGCCTAACTAGCGGGAGTGTAGATACGCAGTATTTT. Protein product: CASSLTSGSVDTQYF.

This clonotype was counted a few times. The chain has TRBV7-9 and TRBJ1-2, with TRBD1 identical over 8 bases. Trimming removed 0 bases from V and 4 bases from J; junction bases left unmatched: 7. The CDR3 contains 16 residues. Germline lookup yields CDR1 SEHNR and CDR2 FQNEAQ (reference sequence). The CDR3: CASSLAQTGGLYGYTF. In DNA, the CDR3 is TGTGCCAGCAGCTTAGCGCAAACAGGGGGTCTCTATGGCTACACCTTC.

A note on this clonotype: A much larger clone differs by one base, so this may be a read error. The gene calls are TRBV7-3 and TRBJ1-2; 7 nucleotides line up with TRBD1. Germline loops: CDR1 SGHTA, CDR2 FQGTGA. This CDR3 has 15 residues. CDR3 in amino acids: CTSSLKQGPNYGYTF. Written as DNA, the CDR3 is TGTACCAGCAGCTTAAAACAGGGGCCGAACTATGGCTACACCTTC.

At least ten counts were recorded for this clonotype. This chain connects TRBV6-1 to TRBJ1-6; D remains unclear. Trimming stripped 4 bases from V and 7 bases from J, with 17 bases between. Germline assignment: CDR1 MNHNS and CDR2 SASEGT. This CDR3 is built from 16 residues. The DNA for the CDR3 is TGTGCCAGCAGTGCCTCAGGCCCCGACCAGAATTCACCCCTCCACTTT. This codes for CASSASGPDQNSPLHF.

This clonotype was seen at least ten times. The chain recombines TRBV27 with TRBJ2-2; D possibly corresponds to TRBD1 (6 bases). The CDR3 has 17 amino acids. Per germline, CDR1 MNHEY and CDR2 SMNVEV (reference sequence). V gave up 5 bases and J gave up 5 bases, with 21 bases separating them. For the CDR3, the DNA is TGTGCCAGCAGTACACCGGGACACATAACATCAACCGGGGAGCTGTTTTTT. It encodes CASSTPGHITSTGELFF.

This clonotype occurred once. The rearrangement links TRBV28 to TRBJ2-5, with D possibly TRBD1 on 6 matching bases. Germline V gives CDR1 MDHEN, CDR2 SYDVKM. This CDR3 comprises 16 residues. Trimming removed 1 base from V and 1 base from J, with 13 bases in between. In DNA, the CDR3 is TGTGCCAGCAGTTTATTTTACAGGGAACTCCAAGAGACCCAGTACTTC. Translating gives CASSLFYRELQETQYF.

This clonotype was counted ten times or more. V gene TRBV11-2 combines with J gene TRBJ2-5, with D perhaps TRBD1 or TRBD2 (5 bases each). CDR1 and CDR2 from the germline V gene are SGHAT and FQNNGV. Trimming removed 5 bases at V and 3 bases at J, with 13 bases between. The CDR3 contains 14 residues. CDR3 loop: CASSPGTYKETQYF. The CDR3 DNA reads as TGTGCCAGCAGCCCCGGGACCTACAAAGAGACCCAGTACTTC.

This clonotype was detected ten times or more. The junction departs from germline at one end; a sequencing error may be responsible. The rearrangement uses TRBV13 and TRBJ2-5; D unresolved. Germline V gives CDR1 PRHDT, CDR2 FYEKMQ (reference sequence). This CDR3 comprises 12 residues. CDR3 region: CASSGTQGTQYF. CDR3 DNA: TGTGCCAGCAGCGGAACACAAGGGACCCAGTACTTC.

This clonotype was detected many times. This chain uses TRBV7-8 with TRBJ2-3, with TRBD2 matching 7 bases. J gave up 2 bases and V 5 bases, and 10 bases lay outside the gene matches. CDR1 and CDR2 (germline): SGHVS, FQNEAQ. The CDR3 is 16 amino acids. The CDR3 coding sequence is TGTGCCAGCAGCCGACACCAAGCGGGATCCACAGATACGCAGTATTTT. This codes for CASSRHQAGSTDTQYF.

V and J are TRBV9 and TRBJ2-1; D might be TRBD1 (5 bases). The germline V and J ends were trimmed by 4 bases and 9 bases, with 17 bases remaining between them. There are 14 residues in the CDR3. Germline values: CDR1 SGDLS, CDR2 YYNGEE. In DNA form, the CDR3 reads TGTGCCAGCAGCCCCCCCCGCCGAGACAGTGAGCAGTTCTTC. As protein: CASSPPRRDSEQFF. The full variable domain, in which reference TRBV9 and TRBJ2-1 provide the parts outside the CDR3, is DSGVTQTPKHLITATGQRVTLRCSPRSGDLSVYWYQQSLDQGLQFLIQYYNGEERAKGNILERFSAQQFPDLHSELNLSSLELGDSALYFCASSPPRRDSEQFFGPGTRLTVL.

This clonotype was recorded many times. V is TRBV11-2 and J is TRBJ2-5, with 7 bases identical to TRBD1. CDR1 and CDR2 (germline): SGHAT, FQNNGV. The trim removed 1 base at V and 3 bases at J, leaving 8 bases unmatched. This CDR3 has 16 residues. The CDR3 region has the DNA TGTGCCAGCAGCTTAGGGGCACAGGGGATTGAAGAGACCCAGTACTTC. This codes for CASSLGAQGIEETQYF.

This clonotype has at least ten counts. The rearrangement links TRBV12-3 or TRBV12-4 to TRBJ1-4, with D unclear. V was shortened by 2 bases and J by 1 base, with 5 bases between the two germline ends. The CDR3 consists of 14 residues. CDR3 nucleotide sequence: TGTGCCAGCAGTTTACGGCAAACTAATGAAAAACTGTTTTTT. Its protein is CASSLRQTNEKLFF.

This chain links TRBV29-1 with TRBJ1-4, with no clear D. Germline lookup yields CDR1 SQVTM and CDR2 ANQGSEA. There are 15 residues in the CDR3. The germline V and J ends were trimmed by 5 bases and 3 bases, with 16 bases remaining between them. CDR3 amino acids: CSVRAPPVSNEKLFF. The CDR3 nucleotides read TGCAGCGTTAGGGCCCCGCCTGTATCTAATGAAAAACTGTTTTTT.

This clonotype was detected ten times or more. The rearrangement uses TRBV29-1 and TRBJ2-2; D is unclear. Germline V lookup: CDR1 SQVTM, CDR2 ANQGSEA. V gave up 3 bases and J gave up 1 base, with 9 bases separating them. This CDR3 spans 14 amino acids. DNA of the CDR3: TGCAGCGTTGACCGACACCGGAACACCGGGGAGCTGTTTTTT. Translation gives CSVDRHRNTGELFF.

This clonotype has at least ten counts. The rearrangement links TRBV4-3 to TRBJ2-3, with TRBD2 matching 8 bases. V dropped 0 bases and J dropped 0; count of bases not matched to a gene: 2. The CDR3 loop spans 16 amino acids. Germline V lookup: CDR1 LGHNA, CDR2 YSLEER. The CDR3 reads CASSQDSSGSTDTQYF. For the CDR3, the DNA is TGCGCCAGCAGCCAAGATTCTAGCGGGAGCACAGATACGCAGTATTTT.

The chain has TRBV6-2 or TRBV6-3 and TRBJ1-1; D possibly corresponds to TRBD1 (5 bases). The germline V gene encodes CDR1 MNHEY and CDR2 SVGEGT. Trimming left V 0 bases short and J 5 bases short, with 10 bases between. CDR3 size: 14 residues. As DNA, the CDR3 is TGTGCCAGCAGTTACTCGCCGGGGGGGACTGAAGCTTTCTTT. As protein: CASSYSPGGTEAFF.